The 8 T cell receptor beta chains presented below share a single source sample, sequenced in a study of regulatory T cells in long-lasting Graves disease. CDR3-region Arm-PCR and iRepertoire HTBI primers produced the TCR beta libraries. TCRdb reprocessed the multiplex PCR reads via MiXCR and lists one record per CDR3 protein. The sample includes 320,000 or so distinct CDR3 sequences, under 20% of them seen just once. Specified time point: newly diagnosed GD, antithyroid drugs for less than 3 months. After RNA was extracted from PBMCs, the TCR library was made from it. This specimen consisted of peripheral blood mononuclear cells (PBMCs), obtained at new diagnosis, from a patient treated with antithyroid drugs. These receptors all come from a female donor with Graves disease.

V and J are TRBV10-3 and TRBJ1-1; 10 nucleotides line up with TRBD1. V trimming: 4 bases; J trimming: 6 bases; junction bases outside the gene matches: 8. CDR1 is ENHRY, CDR2 SYGVKD, per germline. This CDR3 comprises 15 residues. CDR3 in DNA: TGTGCCATCAGTGCTCCGGGACAGGGGTTCCCTGAAGCTTTCTTT. Its translation is CAISAPGQGFPEAFF.

The CDR3 sequence: CASSINLAGLYEQYF. The CDR3 nucleotides are TGTGCCAGCAGTATTAATCTAGCGGGGCTTTACGAGCAGTACTTC. V gene TRBV28 combines with J gene TRBJ2-7; TRBD2 agrees at 9 bases. There are 15 residues in the CDR3. Germline CDR1 reads MDHEN; CDR2 reads SYDVKM. The J segment lost 4 bases and the V segment lost 5 bases, leaving 9 bases of the junction unmatched.

This clonotype was recorded at least ten times. The chain uses TRBV12-3 or TRBV12-4 and TRBJ1-1, with a tentative D call TRBD1 (5 bases). The length of the CDR3 is 13 residues. Trimming shortened V by 7 bases and J by 1 base, and 10 bases separated the two germline ends. For the CDR3, the DNA is TGTGCCAGCACGGAGGGGTCGAACACTGAAGCTTTCTTT. As protein: CASTEGSNTEAFF.

This clonotype appeared many times. The V call is TRBV5-8, the J call TRBJ2-1; D gene ambiguous. Germline CDR1 SGHTS, CDR2 YDEGEE. The ends were cut back, 3 bases at V and 10 bases at J, with 5 bases in the middle. The CDR3 totals 10 residues. The CDR3 nucleotides read TGTGCCAGCAGCTCCTCAGAGCAGTTCTTC. Translating gives CASSSSEQFF.

The rearrangement links TRBV5-1 to TRBJ2-3; 10 positions agree with TRBD2. CDR3 length: 17 residues. Germline V CDR1 and CDR2: SGHRS, YFSETQ. The J segment lost 0 bases and the V segment lost 0 bases, leaving 4 bases of the junction unmatched. The CDR3 sequence is CASSLDATSGSTDTQYF. DNA for the CDR3: TGCGCCAGCAGCTTGGACGCGACTAGCGGGAGCACAGATACGCAGTATTTT. The complete variable domain, with remaining parts taken from reference TRBV5-1 and TRBJ2-3, reads KAGVTQTPRYLIKTRGQQVTLSCSPISGHRSVSWYQQTPGQGLQFLFEYFSETQRNKGNFPGRFSGRQFSNSRSEMNVSTLELGDSALYLCASSLDATSGSTDTQYFGPGTRLTVL.

The chain recombines TRBV3-1 with TRBJ2-1; possible D gene TRBD2, 5 bases. The CDR3 extends over 15 amino acids. V was pared by 1 base and J by 3 bases, with 10 bases between. CDR1 is LGHDT, CDR2 YNNKEL, per germline (reference sequence). CDR3 bases: TGTGCCAGCAGCCAAGGACTATCCCACTACAATGAGCAGTTCTTC. Protein sequence: CASSQGLSHYNEQFF.

Comments on this clonotype: A much larger clone differs from this one at a single base, so this may be a read error. CDR3 in amino acids: CSAKLAGGLNEQFF. CDR3 sequence (DNA): TGCAGTGCTAAACTAGCGGGAGGTTTAAACGAGCAGTTCTTC. The J gene is TRBJ2-1, the V gene TRBV20-1; TRBD2 matches at 12 bases. The CDR3 has 14 residues. The ends lost 4 bases at V and 10 bases at J; junction bases unmatched: 8. Germline V gives CDR1 DFQATT, CDR2 SNEGSKA (reference sequence).

This clonotype was observed many times. V gene TRBV20-1 combines with J gene TRBJ2-7, with a weak D call TRBD2 (5 bases). Germline values: CDR1 DFQATT, CDR2 SNEGSKA (reference sequence). The CDR3 totals 14 residues. V was clipped by 1 base and J by 6 bases, with 16 bases between them. In nucleotides, the CDR3 is TGCAGTGCTAGAGCCCCTGTCTCCGGGATCGAGCAGTACTTC. Its translation: CSARAPVSGIEQYF.